This record covers a single T cell receptor (beta chain). Its target antigen remains unknown. It has no much larger one-base neighbor in the sample; base qualities were not kept. The same CDR3 is also encoded by other DNA sequences in this sample. The sample comes from a study of shared clonotypes between healthy human individuals (dated by TCRdb to 2019 to 2021). About the full investigation: A few men and a couple of women, aged 18 to 49 years, made up the cohort. For each donor, CD4 naive and CD4 memory were each run on three plates, CD8 naive on two plates, and CD8 memory on one plate. To estimate repertoire size and how much clonotype sharing occurs between individuals, the study deeply sequenced the blood TCR repertoires of five healthy adults. To increase sequencing depth and limit assay-specific biases, TCR repertoire library preparation and sequencing were carried out by different laboratories using diverse techniques. Between about 0.8 and 9 billion PBMCs per donor were obtained by leukapheresis.

From the cysteine up to the phenylalanine, the CDR3 has a length of 13 residues. The only DNA kept is the CDR3, 39 bases in frame from the first base. Germline trimming: 7 bases from V, 1 base from J; junction bases outside gene matches: 2. Looking up the germline V gene yields CDR1 SQVTM and CDR2 ANQGSEA. Beyond this particular receptor, the publication reports: Based on pairwise subsampling, the degree of clonotype sharing among donors was expected to be affected by sequencing depth. Clonotypes shared by all four sorted-subset donors showed higher generation probabilities than non-shared clonotypes. Larger estimated clonotype richness was generally found for naive subsets than for memory subsets. Sharing across four donors was observed for approximately 5% of naive CD4, over 3% of naive CD8, 2% to 2.5% of memory CD4, and roughly 0.43% of memory CD8 clonotypes. Sampling was limited to blood, and TCR repertoires in tissue likely differ from TCR repertoires in blood. The genetic and exposure-history diversity represented was limited by the small number of donors. Even with the large sequencing depth, rarefaction of the sorted-subset datasets indicated that sequencing was incomplete.

Donors were healthy HIV-negative adults with no recently reported acute infections or vaccinations. Only Caucasian adults living in Nashville, Tennessee, USA were represented among the donors. CD4+ T cells were enriched through magnetic negative selection, after which naive cells were positively selected on CD45RA and the remaining negative fraction served as the memory subset. After blood collection by leukapheresis, PBMCs were isolated using Ficoll-Histopaque density gradient centrifugation and then cryopreserved in the vapor phase of liquid nitrogen. Analytical flow cytometry was used to check the purity and quantity of each magnetically sorted T cell population. Genomic DNA was isolated from every sorted fraction and measured by UV absorbance on a Nanodrop 2000c. Using the deep immunoSEQ assay, multiplex PCR amplified TCR CDR3 regions from genomic DNA. For each cell subset, the extracted genomic DNA was distributed evenly across all wells of several immunoSEQ 96-well plates, and each plate served as one replicate. Each replicate PCR for sorted subsets received about 220 ng genomic DNA, equal to tens of thousands of T cell genomes. Purified libraries were quantified with a Qubit 3.0 fluorometer, sized on a Bioanalyzer 2100, and re-quantified with the KAPA Library Quantification kit. Each immunoSEQ 96-well plate was sequenced on its own single-read 150-cycle Illumina NextSeq 550 flow cell. The source study handled its data this way. The immunoSEQ output contained only junctional sequences without quality scores, so filtering could not match that applied to full-length reads. Sequences were annotated with PyIR, a Python wrapper for IgBLAST v1.9, and V/J genes and CDR3 were assigned using IMGT germline references. Any read was removed if the V/J assignment was weak (E-value above 1e-6), the CDR3 was missing, or the read contained stop codons, out-of-frame junctions, or ambiguous translated residues. V3J clonotypes were defined as sequences sharing an identical inferred V gene, J gene, and CDR3 amino acid sequence. Percentage overlap between repertoires was calculated by dividing the number of shared unique clonotypes by the size of the smaller repertoire. RTK rarefaction, the Chao1 estimator, and Recon v2.1 estimates of unobserved clonotypes were used to assess repertoire richness. Generation probabilities for all TCRbeta clonotypes obtained by the gDNA method from a handful of donors were computed using OLGA. TCRdb limited this immuneACCESS table to in-frame rearrangements with V and J called. A share of clones is missing; checked studies link under half to unresolved V genes, and the rest is unexplained. From that table come the V and J calls and clone size; the DNA was used to work out D and trimming. The sample has about 2.3 million clones on record, just over 90% of them singletons. Of the sample, 0.39% is held by the ten largest clones.

This receptor was taken from a man younger than 35 in good health. Some clones in this sample may be carry-over from other donors' samples. The chain was built from TRBV29-1 and TRBJ2-2; 8 nucleotides in the junction match TRBD1. The sequenced material came from naive CD4+ T cells from PBMCs. According to the study, the label for this sample's cell subset or site signals: CD45RA+ positively selected. This receptor carries the CDR3 CSAGTGNTGELFF. Here is the DNA: TGCAGCGCTGGGACAGGGAACACCGGGGAGCTGTTTTTT.